Listed below are T cell receptor beta chains from one sample, sequenced in a study of shared clonotypes between healthy human individuals. Repertoires were generated with immunoSEQ multiplex PCR, while TCRdb's copy carries only in-frame clones and drops some. This sample has roughly 2.4 million clones, with 90% to 97% found just once. The sample taken for sequencing was naive CD4+ T cells sorted from blood. The receptors were gathered from a man between 18 and 35 years old in good health. CDR3s include the opening cysteine and the closing phenylalanine or tryptophan. D genes are given only for firm matches. Size values are once, few and many counts, or a class for expanded clones, and some rows have none.

V: TRBV5-1; size: .; D: .; J: TRBJ2-3; CDR3: CASSLGEKDTQYF; DNA: TGCGCCAGCAGCTTGGGGGAGAAAGATACGCAGTATTTT
V: TRBV10-3; size: .; D: .; J: TRBJ2-7; CDR3: CAISGMNPEGYEQYF; DNA: TGTGCCATCAGTGGCATGAACCCAGAAGGCTACGAGCAGTACTTC
V: TRBV11-1; size: .; D: .; J: TRBJ2-7; CDR3: CASTPLWQVYEQYF; DNA: TGTGCCAGCACCCCCCTGTGGCAGGTCTACGAGCAGTACTTC
V: TRBV10-3; size: .; D: .; J: TRBJ2-7; CDR3: CAISESNLPTYEQYF; DNA: TGTGCCATCAGTGAGTCGAACTTACCCACCTACGAGCAGTACTTC
V: TRBV6-1; size: .; D: TRBD2; J: TRBJ2-3; CDR3: CASSEPSGGTDTQYF; DNA: TGTGCCAGCAGTGAACCCAGCGGGGGAACAGATACGCAGTATTTT
V: TRBV19; size: .; D: .; J: TRBJ1-2; CDR3: CASSTRDGPYGYTF; DNA: TGTGCCAGTAGTACCCGGGACGGACCCTATGGCTACACCTTC
V: TRBV28; size: .; D: .; J: TRBJ2-7; CDR3: CASSSSGREQYF; DNA: TGTGCCAGCAGTTCGTCCGGGCGCGAGCAGTACTTC
V: TRBV6-1; size: .; D: .; J: TRBJ2-1; CDR3: CASSEVRVGGNEQFF; DNA: TGTGCCAGCAGTGAAGTTAGGGTTGGGGGCAATGAGCAGTTCTTC
V: TRBV27; size: .; D: .; J: TRBJ2-1; CDR3: CASSSLYNEQFF; DNA: TGTGCCAGCAGTAGTTTGTACAATGAGCAGTTCTTC
V: TRBV2; size: .; D: TRBD2; J: TRBJ2-3; CDR3: CASSGGLAGGTTDTQYF; DNA: TGTGCCAGCAGTGGCGGACTAGCGGGAGGTACGACAGATACGCAGTATTTT
V: TRBV27; size: .; D: TRBD2; J: TRBJ2-3; CDR3: CASSLYPRTSGRGASTDTQYF; DNA: TGTGCCAGCAGTTTATACCCCCGGACTAGCGGGAGGGGCGCTAGCACAGATACGCAGTATTTT
V: TRBV10-1; size: .; D: TRBD1; J: TRBJ2-7; CDR3: CASSEVGQGLYF; DNA: TGCGCCAGCAGTGAGGTGGGACAGGGCTTGTACTTC
V: TRBV28; size: .; D: .; J: TRBJ1-2; CDR3: CASSPSTGNYGYTF; DNA: TGTGCCAGCAGTCCGTCGACAGGAAACTATGGCTACACCTTC
V: TRBV7-9; size: .; D: .; J: TRBJ2-7; CDR3: CASSLGTDTYEQYF; DNA: TGTGCCAGCAGCTTAGGGACGGACACCTACGAGCAGTACTTC
V: TRBV4-1; size: .; D: TRBD1; J: TRBJ2-1; CDR3: CASSHGTLTGVGYNEQFF; DNA: TGCGCCAGCAGCCACGGTACACTGACAGGGGTAGGTTACAATGAGCAGTTCTTC
V: TRBV25-1; size: .; D: .; J: TRBJ2-7; CDR3: CASSASPGTAYEQYF; DNA: TGTGCCAGCAGTGCTTCTCCCGGGACGGCTTACGAGCAGTACTTC
V: TRBV7-2; size: .; D: .; J: TRBJ1-3; CDR3: CASSLDQVGNTIYF; DNA: TGTGCCAGCAGCTTAGACCAGGTTGGAAACACCATATATTTT
V: TRBV30; size: .; D: .; J: TRBJ2-5; CDR3: CAWSVRRGQETQYF; DNA: TGTGCCTGGAGTGTACGAAGGGGCCAAGAGACCCAGTACTTC
V: TRBV11-2; size: few; D: .; J: TRBJ1-1; CDR3: CASSLVVGGMGLGNTEAFF; DNA: TGTGCCAGCAGCTTAGTAGTCGGGGGAATGGGTCTCGGGAACACTGAAGCTTTCTTT
V: TRBV5-4; size: .; D: .; J: TRBJ2-3; CDR3: CASSLDFTSTDTQYF; DNA: TGTGCCAGCAGTTTGGACTTCACTAGCACAGATACGCAGTATTTT
V: TRBV25-1; size: .; D: .; J: TRBJ1-1; CDR3: CASSESGLGNTEAFF; DNA: TGTGCCAGCAGTGAATCGGGCCTTGGGAACACTGAAGCTTTCTTT
V: TRBV7-2; size: once; D: .; J: TRBJ1-5; CDR3: CASSAQGYQPQHF; DNA: TGTGCCAGCAGCGCCCAGGGTTATCAGCCCCAGCATTTT
V: TRBV9; size: .; D: TRBD2; J: TRBJ2-1; CDR3: CASSGTSGTYNEQFF; DNA: TGTGCCAGCAGCGGGACTAGCGGGACCTACAATGAGCAGTTCTTC
V: TRBV19; size: .; D: TRBD1; J: TRBJ1-5; CDR3: CASSIDGTGTIGPQHF; DNA: TGTGCCAGTAGTATAGATGGGACAGGCACTATCGGGCCCCAGCATTTT
V: TRBV10-2; size: .; D: TRBD1; J: TRBJ1-2; CDR3: CASSPGQGTKGYTF; DNA: TGCGCCAGCAGCCCGGGACAGGGCACAAAGGGCTACACCTTC
V: TRBV9; size: .; D: .; J: TRBJ2-3; CDR3: CASSPRDTRTDTQYF; DNA: TGTGCCAGCAGCCCTCGGGACACTCGCACAGATACGCAGTATTTT
V: TRBV5-1; size: .; D: .; J: TRBJ1-2; CDR3: CASGGDYGYTF; DNA: TGCGCCAGCGGCGGGGACTATGGCTACACCTTC
V: TRBV9; size: .; D: TRBD1; J: TRBJ2-7; CDR3: CASSIGQGGLYEQYF; DNA: TGTGCCAGCAGCATAGGACAGGGGGGGCTTTACGAGCAGTACTTC
V: TRBV18; size: .; D: .; J: TRBJ2-7; CDR3: CASSTGRGTYEQYF; DNA: TGTGCCAGCTCAACCGGGCGGGGAACCTACGAGCAGTACTTC
V: TRBV19; size: .; D: TRBD1; J: TRBJ1-2; CDR3: CASSVQDRPLHTF; DNA: TGTGCCAGTAGTGTACAGGACAGGCCCCTTCACACCTTC
V: TRBV7-2; size: .; D: TRBD2; J: TRBJ2-2; CDR3: CASSLTSGNTGELFF; DNA: TGTGCCAGCAGCTTAACTAGCGGGAACACCGGGGAGCTGTTTTTT
V: TRBV6-6; size: .; D: .; J: TRBJ1-1; CDR3: CASSYSANTEAFF; DNA: TGTGCCAGCAGTTACTCGGCGAACACTGAAGCTTTCTTT
V: TRBV7-9; size: .; D: .; J: TRBJ2-3; CDR3: CASSLRKASTDTQYF; DNA: TGTGCCAGCAGCTTAAGGAAGGCCAGCACAGATACGCAGTATTTT
V: TRBV5-1; size: .; D: .; J: TRBJ1-1; CDR3: CASSLDRMNTEAFF; DNA: TGCGCCAGCAGCTTGGACCGAATGAACACTGAAGCTTTCTTT
V: TRBV6-1; size: .; D: TRBD1; J: TRBJ2-2; CDR3: CASRTGEFTGELFF; DNA: TGTGCCAGCAGGACAGGGGAGTTCACCGGGGAGCTGTTTTTT
V: TRBV10-3; size: once; D: TRBD1; J: TRBJ2-7; CDR3: CAISELGTGGVYEQYF; DNA: TGTGCCATCAGTGAACTCGGGACAGGGGGCGTATACGAGCAGTACTTC
V: TRBV10-3; size: .; D: .; J: TRBJ1-5; CDR3: CASSNNIDQPQHF; DNA: TGTGCCAGCAGTAATAACATCGATCAGCCCCAGCATTTT
V: TRBV2; size: .; D: TRBD1; J: TRBJ2-2; CDR3: CASQDRENTGELFF; DNA: TGTGCCAGCCAGGACAGGGAGAACACCGGGGAGCTGTTTTTT
V: TRBV7-5; size: .; D: .; J: TRBJ2-1; CDR3: CARSLAQSNYNEQFF; DNA: TGTGCCAGAAGCTTAGCCCAGTCTAATTACAATGAGCAGTTCTTC
V: TRBV6-1; size: once; D: TRBD1; J: TRBJ2-7; CDR3: CASSMLGQGNYEQYF; DNA: TGTGCCAGCAGCATGCTAGGACAGGGGAACTACGAGCAGTACTTC
V: TRBV5-6; size: .; D: TRBD1; J: TRBJ2-7; CDR3: CASSFRDRGLYEQYF; DNA: TGTGCCAGCAGCTTCCGGGACAGGGGGCTCTACGAGCAGTACTTC
V: TRBV5-6; size: .; D: .; J: TRBJ1-5; CDR3: CASSMGTRRNQPQHF; DNA: TGTGCCAGCAGCATGGGGACACGCAGAAATCAGCCCCAGCATTTT
V: TRBV25-1; size: .; D: TRBD1; J: TRBJ1-2; CDR3: CASGRDSYGYTF; DNA: TGTGCCAGCGGCAGGGACAGCTATGGCTACACCTTC
V: TRBV11-2; size: .; D: .; J: TRBJ2-7; CDR3: CASSLGPGSYEQYF; DNA: TGTGCCAGCAGCTTAGGCCCAGGTTCCTACGAGCAGTACTTC
V: TRBV12-2; size: .; D: .; J: TRBJ1-5; CDR3: CASRPPPQDRAPNQPQHF; DNA: TGTGCAAGTCGCCCCCCACCCCAGGACAGGGCCCCTAATCAGCCCCAGCATTTT
V: TRBV5-6; size: once; D: .; J: TRBJ1-2; CDR3: CASSAPLGRTNYGYTF; DNA: TGTGCCAGCAGTGCGCCGTTGGGCCGAACTAACTATGGCTACACCTTC
V: TRBV30; size: .; D: .; J: TRBJ2-2; CDR3: CASSSANTGELFF; DNA: TGTGCCTCGTCTAGCGCGAACACCGGGGAGCTGTTTTTT
V: TRBV18; size: once; D: TRBD1; J: TRBJ1-1; CDR3: CASARDSGTEAFF; DNA: TGTGCCAGCGCTCGGGACAGCGGGACTGAAGCTTTCTTT
V: TRBV30; size: .; D: .; J: TRBJ1-1; CDR3: CAWSDPSRGVSTEAFF; DNA: TGTGCCTGGAGTGATCCTTCCCGGGGGGTGAGCACTGAAGCTTTCTTT
V: TRBV18; size: .; D: .; J: TRBJ1-1; CDR3: CASSPLARVGITEAFF; DNA: TGTGCCAGCTCACCACTCGCCCGGGTAGGAATCACTGAAGCTTTCTTT
V: TRBV7-9; size: .; D: .; J: TRBJ1-3; CDR3: CASSQGVGNTIYF; DNA: TGTGCCAGCAGCCAGGGCGTTGGAAACACCATATATTTT
V: TRBV6-1; size: .; D: .; J: TRBJ1-6; CDR3: CASSEQGLESPLHF; DNA: TGTGCCAGCAGTGAACAGGGTCTTGAGTCACCCCTCCACTTT
V: TRBV28; size: once; D: .; J: TRBJ1-6; CDR3: CASGRRAYNSPLHF; DNA: TGTGCCAGCGGACGTAGAGCCTATAATTCACCCCTCCACTTT
V: TRBV18; size: .; D: .; J: TRBJ2-5; CDR3: CASSPPNKETQYF; DNA: TGTGCCAGCTCACCACCCAATAAAGAGACCCAGTACTTC
V: TRBV20-1; size: .; D: .; J: TRBJ2-1; CDR3: CSARPGDEQFF; DNA: TGCAGTGCTAGACCGGGTGATGAGCAGTTCTTC
V: TRBV9; size: .; D: .; J: TRBJ2-1; CDR3: CASSVLGALHNEQFF; DNA: TGTGCCAGCAGCGTCCTGGGAGCCCTACACAATGAGCAGTTCTTC
V: TRBV5-1; size: .; D: .; J: TRBJ2-6; CDR3: CASSLAGGPGANVLTF; DNA: TGCGCCAGCAGCTTGGCGGGGGGCCCCGGGGCCAACGTCCTGACTTTC